These T cell receptor beta chains were read from a single sample in a study of T cells in localized non-small cell lung cancer. Libraries were prepared by immunoSEQ multiplex PCR; TCRdb keeps only in-frame clonotypes and omits some of them. The sample carries 7,700 or so clones, about 92% recorded once. The input for sequencing was peripheral blood mononuclear cells, taken before any cancer treatment. Source of these receptors: a male donor at least 60 years old with stage II lung adenocarcinoma. The CDR3 runs from the conserved cysteine through the conserved F or W. Fields, in order: D gene, V gene, clone size, J gene, CDR3 DNA, CDR3 protein. The D gene is left open where the match is weak. The size of a clone is reported for some rows only, either as once, few or many, or as a class for expanded clones.

D: NA; V: TRBV7-3; size: once; J: TRBJ2-5; DNA: TGTGCCAGCAGCTTACGGGCAGCCTCGGAGACCCAGTACTTC; CDR3: CASSLRAASETQYF
D: NA; V: TRBV7-9; size: NA; J: TRBJ2-1; DNA: TGTGCCAGCAGCTCCTTCAATGAGCAGTTCTTC; CDR3: CASSSFNEQFF
D: TRBD1; V: TRBV15; size: NA; J: TRBJ2-4; DNA: TGTGCCACCAGCAGTCCCGATTGGCCCCTTCCGGGACAGGGGAGGCTCATAGCCAAAAACATTCAGTACTTC; CDR3: CATSSPDWPLPGQGRLIAKNIQYF
D: TRBD1; V: TRBV6-5; size: NA; J: TRBJ1-3; DNA: TGTGCCAGCAGCCCCCGACAGGGAAGAAACACCATATATTTT; CDR3: CASSPRQGRNTIYF
D: NA; V: TRBV19; size: NA; J: TRBJ2-2; DNA: TGTGCCAGTAGTATCAGGTGGGGGAAGGCCGGGGAGCTGTTTTTT; CDR3: CASSIRWGKAGELFF
D: NA; V: TRBV6-6; size: once; J: TRBJ1-2; DNA: TGTGCCAGCAGTTGGGTGGAGGCTAACTATGGCTACACCTTC; CDR3: CASSWVEANYGYTF
D: TRBD1; V: TRBV10-3; size: NA; J: TRBJ1-1; DNA: TGTGCCATCAGCTTCAGACAGGGGAACACTGAAGCTTTCTTT; CDR3: CAISFRQGNTEAFF
D: TRBD1; V: TRBV4-3; size: NA; J: TRBJ1-2; DNA: TGCGCCAGCAGCCAAGATCTGACAGGGAGCTATGGCTACACCTTC; CDR3: CASSQDLTGSYGYTF
D: NA; V: TRBV7-9; size: NA; J: TRBJ2-5; DNA: TGTGCCAGCAGCTACATTACAGGAAAAGAGACCCAGTACTTC; CDR3: CASSYITGKETQYF
D: TRBD1; V: TRBV30; size: NA; J: TRBJ2-7; DNA: TGTGCCTGGGGGATAGGACAGGGAGCCTACGAGCAGTACTTC; CDR3: CAWGIGQGAYEQYF
D: NA; V: TRBV25-1; size: NA; J: TRBJ1-5; DNA: TGTGCCAGCAGTGAACAGGGGTCGGGCAATCAGCCCCAGCATTTT; CDR3: CASSEQGSGNQPQHF
D: NA; V: TRBV25-1; size: NA; J: TRBJ1-2; DNA: TGTGCCAGCAGTGAAAGAGGGAAGAGAGACTTC; CDR3: CASSERGKRDF
D: NA; V: TRBV7-7; size: NA; J: TRBJ2-2; DNA: TGTGCCAGCAGCTTAAACGTAAACACCGGGGAGCTGTTTTTT; CDR3: CASSLNVNTGELFF
D: NA; V: TRBV18; size: NA; J: TRBJ2-2; DNA: TGTGCCAGCTCACCGGCAACCTCGGGGGAGCTGTTTTTT; CDR3: CASSPATSGELFF
D: TRBD2; V: TRBV11-3; size: NA; J: TRBJ2-1; DNA: TGTGCCAGCAGCTTAAGCCTCAGCGGGGGGGTAAATGAGCAGTTCTTC; CDR3: CASSLSLSGGVNEQFF
D: NA; V: TRBV18; size: NA; J: TRBJ2-2; DNA: TGTGCCAGCTCACCAAAGGGGGGCATGTTCACCGGGGAGCTGTTTTTT; CDR3: CASSPKGGMFTGELFF
D: TRBD2; V: TRBV27; size: NA; J: TRBJ2-7; DNA: TGTGCCAGCCTCCCAGGGGCTCCATCGGGACTAGCTTACGAGCAGTACTTC; CDR3: CASLPGAPSGLAYEQYF
D: NA; V: TRBV4-3; size: NA; J: TRBJ1-1; DNA: TGCGCCAGCAGCCAAGAGGGGGGCCTGGAAGCTTTCTTT; CDR3: CASSQEGGLEAFF
D: NA; V: TRBV29-1; size: NA; J: TRBJ1-2; DNA: TGCAGCGTTGAAAACGGTGGCTACACCTTC; CDR3: CSVENGGYTF
D: TRBD2; V: TRBV7-6; size: NA; J: TRBJ2-3; DNA: TGTGCCAGCATGGCTAGCGGGGGGACAGATACGCAGTATTTT; CDR3: CASMASGGTDTQYF
D: TRBD1; V: TRBV5-4; size: NA; J: TRBJ2-3; DNA: TGTGCCAGCAAAGTAGACAGGGGGAGCACAGATACGCAGTATTTT; CDR3: CASKVDRGSTDTQYF
D: TRBD1; V: TRBV7-7; size: once; J: TRBJ2-1; DNA: TGTGCCAGCAGCTCCACCGGGACAGGCCACAATGAGCAGTTCTTC; CDR3: CASSSTGTGHNEQFF
D: TRBD2; V: TRBV7-6; size: NA; J: TRBJ2-7; DNA: TGTGCCAGCAGCTTAGCGCCTAGCGGGGGATCATACGAGCAGTACTTC; CDR3: CASSLAPSGGSYEQYF
D: TRBD2; V: TRBV5-5; size: NA; J: TRBJ2-3; DNA: TGTGCCAGCAGCTGGAGGACTAGCGGCCAGAATACAGATACGCAGTATTTT; CDR3: CASSWRTSGQNTDTQYF
D: TRBD1; V: TRBV30; size: NA; J: TRBJ1-5; DNA: TGTGCCTGGAGTTGGCAGGGGGATCAGCCCCAGCATTTT; CDR3: CAWSWQGDQPQHF
D: TRBD2; V: TRBV7-8; size: NA; J: TRBJ2-2; DNA: TGTGCCAGCAGCTTGGGGACTAGCAGCAGCGGGGAGCTGTTTTTT; CDR3: CASSLGTSSSGELFF
D: NA; V: TRBV6-6; size: NA; J: TRBJ1-5; DNA: TGTGCCAGCAGTTACGGGGATCAGCCCCAGCATTTT; CDR3: CASSYGDQPQHF
D: TRBD1; V: TRBV13; size: NA; J: TRBJ1-1; DNA: TGTGCCAGCAGAGGGAGGGATCAGACAGGGATAAGTACTGAAGCTTTCTTT; CDR3: CASRGRDQTGISTEAFF
D: NA; V: TRBV7-9; size: NA; J: TRBJ2-7; DNA: TGTGCCAGCAGAGCCGAGTTAGACGAGCAGTACTTC; CDR3: CASRAELDEQYF
D: TRBD2; V: TRBV27; size: NA; J: TRBJ2-1; DNA: TGTGCCAGCAGGGTTCAGTGGAGCGGGGCCACCAATGAGCAGTTCTTC; CDR3: CASRVQWSGATNEQFF
D: NA; V: TRBV6-5; size: NA; J: TRBJ1-2; DNA: TGTGCCAGCAGTTACGGGGGGGCGGGAGCCTATGGCTACACCTTC; CDR3: CASSYGGAGAYGYTF
D: NA; V: TRBV29-1; size: NA; J: TRBJ2-7; DNA: TGCAGCGTTGGCGAGGGGTTCTACGAGCAGTACTTC; CDR3: CSVGEGFYEQYF
D: TRBD2; V: TRBV6-1; size: NA; J: TRBJ2-5; DNA: TGTGCCAGCGCCTCAGCGGGGATCGAAGAGACCCAGTACTTC; CDR3: CASASAGIEETQYF